The 20 T cell receptor beta chains in this list originate from one sample, sequenced in a study of blood T cell repertoires in COVID-19. TCRdb's table, derived via immunoSEQ multiplex PCR, lists solely in-frame clones and lacks some. The repertoire holds some 150,000 clones, with around 83% as singletons. The sequencing input was PBMCs or T cells enriched from blood (not recorded which). All receptors come from a woman in her 50s in a cohort exposed to, infected with or recovered from COVID-19 (not recorded which).

The chain has TRBV28 and TRBJ1-6, with no clear D. Germline loops: CDR1 MDHEN, CDR2 SYDVKM. This CDR3 is built from 14 residues. With 6 bases removed from V and 0 bases from J, the gap between germline ends came to 6 bases. The CDR3 region is CASSPSSYNSPLHF. The CDR3 DNA reads TGTGCCAGCAGCCCCAGCTCCTATAATTCACCCCTCCACTTT.

The chain recombines TRBV27 with TRBJ2-7; 8 positions agree with TRBD2. The length of the CDR3 is 15 residues. Germline V gene lookup returns CDR1 MNHEY and CDR2 SMNVEV (reference sequence). V lost 6 bases to trimming and J lost 0 bases; unmatched junction nucleotides: 7. CDR3 DNA sequence: TGTGCCAGCAGCCGACGTAGCGGGGACTCCTACGAGCAGTACTTC. It specifies CASSRRSGDSYEQYF.

The chain employs TRBV9 and TRBJ1-1, with 12 bases lining up with TRBD1. V gave up 3 bases and J gave up 11 bases; unmatched junction bases: 17. Per the germline V gene, CDR1 is SGDLS and CDR2 is YYNGEE. The CDR3 loop spans 17 amino acids. The CDR3 nucleotides are TGTGCCAGCAGCGCCGGAGCCGGGACAGGGGGCCCTAGTTGGGCTTTCTTT. It specifies CASSAGAGTGGPSWAFF.

The rearrangement joins TRBV18 to TRBJ1-4, with 10 bases matching TRBD1. This CDR3 contains 17 residues. V dropped 2 bases and J dropped 8; count of bases not matched to a gene: 11. The V gene's germline CDR1 is KGHSH and CDR2 LQKENI. CDR3: CASSPSGVGQGNEKLFF. The CDR3 DNA follows: TGTGCCAGCTCACCAAGCGGTGTGGGACAGGGGAACGAAAAACTGTTTTTT.

The V call is TRBV6-5, the J call TRBJ2-2, with D uncertain. Between the trimmed V and J ends, which lost 8 bases and 6 bases, there was a span of 19 bases. The CDR3 has 15 residues. From germline, CDR1 is MNHEY and CDR2 SVGAGI. CDR3 sequence: CASSNLVAPPGELFF. CDR3 sequence (DNA): TGTGCCAGCTCCAATCTAGTGGCCCCCCCCGGGGAGCTGTTTTTT.

This clone was picked up a small number of times. The chain has TRBV6-5 and TRBJ2-2, with no clear D. With 6 bases removed from V and 1 base from J, the gap between germline ends came to 9 bases. CDR3 length equals 14 residues. In germline, CDR1 is MNHEY, CDR2 SVGAGI. The CDR3 DNA follows: TGTGCCAGCAGCTCCGGGTGGAACACCGGGGAGCTGTTTTTT. This codes for CASSSGWNTGELFF.

The rearrangement uses TRBV7-3 and TRBJ2-5, with TRBD1 matching over 8 bases. The length of the CDR3 is 13 residues. Germline V lookup: CDR1 SGHTA, CDR2 FQGTGA. Trimming removed 3 bases from V and 5 bases from J; junction bases left unmatched: 2. CDR3 nucleotides: TGTGCCAGCAGCTTTACAGGGGGGGAGACCCAGTACTTC. This sequence encodes CASSFTGGETQYF.

The chain recombines TRBV6-5 with TRBJ2-7; D may be TRBD1 (5 bases). The V gene lost 6 bases and the J gene lost 5 bases, with 11 bases spanning the gap. This CDR3 is built from 12 residues. CDR1 and CDR2 (germline): MNHEY, SVGAGI. For the CDR3, the DNA is TGTGCCAGCAGAAGGACCAGGGACGAGCAGTACTTC. This codes for CASRRTRDEQYF.

V and J are TRBV7-8 and TRBJ1-4; the match to TRBD1 covers 9 bases. CDR1 is SGHVS and CDR2 is FQNEAQ in the germline V gene. The junction had 8 bases not matched to a gene; V was cut back by 5 bases and J by 7 bases. This CDR3 region has 15 residues. The CDR3 sequence: CASSVNRGQGEKLFF. The CDR3 region has the DNA TGTGCCAGCAGCGTCAACAGGGGGCAGGGTGAAAAACTGTTTTTT.

The chain combines TRBV5-1 with TRBJ2-1; weak D call: TRBD2 (6 bases). V lost 0 bases and J 4 bases, leaving 14 bases between the germline ends. The CDR3 sequence is 16 residues long. Germline CDR1 SGHRS, CDR2 YFSETQ. As DNA, the CDR3 is TGCGCCAGCAGCTTGGATGGCGGGACGGCTTACAATGAGCAGTTCTTC. Amino acid sequence: CASSLDGGTAYNEQFF.

Here the CDR3 reads CASSLGSGRLNYGYTF. The CDR3 nucleotides read TGTGCCAGCAGCTTAGGGTCCGGTCGACTTAACTATGGCTACACCTTC. The rearrangement joins TRBV13 to TRBJ1-2, with D unresolved. Trimming took off 0 bases at V and 1 base at J, with 12 bases between the two ends. The germline V gene encodes CDR1 PRHDT and CDR2 FYEKMQ (reference sequence). The CDR3 sequence is 16 residues long.

This clone has more than one count but fewer than ten. This rearrangement joins TRBV7-3 to TRBJ2-1, with 9 bases that match TRBD2. The CDR3 spans 13 residues. Germline V gene sequence: CDR1 SGHTA, CDR2 FQGTGA. With 6 bases clipped from V and 9 bases from J, the junction kept 6 bases outside the gene matches. CDR3 coding DNA: TGTGCCAGCAGACCCAGCGGGGGGTCTGAGCAGTTCTTC. Protein product: CASRPSGGSEQFF.

The chain has TRBV9 and TRBJ2-1; TRBD2 matches at 13 bases. From germline, CDR1 is SGDLS and CDR2 YYNGEE. The V gene end was trimmed by 3 bases and the J gene end by 6 bases; junction bases not matched to a gene: 3. The CDR3 sequence is 15 residues long. The CDR3 sequence: CASSAGTSGINEQFF. The CDR3 nucleotides read TGTGCCAGCAGCGCAGGGACTAGCGGGATCAATGAGCAGTTCTTC. Full variable domain (outside the CDR3, taken from reference TRBV9 and TRBJ2-1): DSGVTQTPKHLITATGQRVTLRCSPRSGDLSVYWYQQSLDQGLQFLIQYYNGEERAKGNILERFSAQQFPDLHSELNLSSLELGDSALYFCASSAGTSGINEQFFGPGTRLTVL.

The gene calls are TRBV24-1 and TRBJ2-1, with D possibly TRBD1 on 6 matching bases. Germline CDR1 reads KGHDR; CDR2 reads SFDVKD. Trimming removed 6 bases at V and 7 bases at J, with 18 bases between. The CDR3 has 15 amino acids. CDR3: CATSNAQGLGNEQFF. CDR3 sequence (DNA): TGTGCCACCAGTAACGCACAGGGTTTAGGGAATGAGCAGTTCTTC.

The rearrangement uses TRBV29-1 and TRBJ1-2; TRBD1 matches at 9 bases. Germline trimming cut 7 bases from V and 2 bases from J; bases unmatched to any gene: 2. CDR3 length: 12 amino acids. Germline V gives CDR1 SQVTM, CDR2 ANQGSEA. CDR3 in DNA: TGCAGCGGACAGGGGGAGAACTATGGCTACACCTTC. This translates into CSGQGENYGYTF.

V usage is TRBV11-2 and J usage is TRBJ2-2; tentative D call: TRBD1 (5 bases). V was clipped by 0 bases and J by 4 bases, with 15 bases between them. CDR3 length: 17 residues. The V gene's germline CDR1 is SGHAT and CDR2 FQNNGV. CDR3 sequence (DNA): TGTGCCAGCAGCTTAGATTTTTCGGCAGGGATCACCGGGGAGCTGTTTTTT. This translates into CASSLDFSAGITGELFF. Together with reference TRBV11-2 and TRBJ2-2, the CDR3 gives the full variable domain: EAGVAQSPRYKIIEKRQSVAFWCNPISGHATLYWYQQILGQGPKLLIQFQNNGVVDDSQLPKDRFSAERLKGVDSTLKIQPAKLEDSAVYLCASSLDFSAGITGELFFGEGSRLTVL.

The rearrangement links TRBV19 to TRBJ2-5; D is perhaps TRBD1 (5 bases). Germline-derived CDR1 and CDR2 are LNHDA and SQIVND (reference sequence). V dropped 1 base and J dropped 2 bases, with 32 bases sitting between them. The CDR3 runs to 22 residues. DNA for the CDR3: TGTGCCAGTAGTATAGCTCTAAGGGGAAGGACAAAAGTTTTGGGGTCACAAGAGACCCAGTACTTC. The encoded protein is CASSIALRGRTKVLGSQETQYF.

This clone appeared many times. V usage is TRBV10-3 and J usage is TRBJ1-4, with D hard to call. Germline-derived CDR1 and CDR2 are ENHRY and SYGVKD. With 3 bases removed from V and 5 bases from J, the gap between germline ends came to 4 bases. The CDR3 is made up of 12 amino acids. CDR3 nucleotide sequence: TGTGCCATCAGTGAACACAATGAAAAACTGTTTTTT. Translating it yields CAISEHNEKLFF.

This clone occurred a few times. This chain links TRBV5-5 with TRBJ2-7, with 10 bases fitting TRBD1. V lost 4 bases and J lost 2; bases outside the gene matches: 9. There are 16 residues in the CDR3. Germline CDR1 and CDR2: SGHKS and YYEKEE (reference sequence). CDR3 sequence reads: CASSTPDRGLAYEQYF. The CDR3, as DNA: TGTGCCAGCAGCACCCCCGACAGGGGGCTAGCCTACGAGCAGTACTTC.

J is TRBJ2-3 and V is TRBV5-5, with a weak D call TRBD2 (5 bases). V was trimmed by 4 bases and J by 0 bases, leaving 12 bases between them. CDR3 length: 15 amino acids. Germline CDR1 and CDR2: SGHKS and YYEKEE (reference sequence). The DNA of the CDR3 is TGTGCCAGCAGCCTGGAGGCCGGGAGCACAGATACGCAGTATTTT. Protein sequence: CASSLEAGSTDTQYF.